This entry is about one T cell receptor beta chain. Its specificity is not known. The data derive from a study of vaccination effects on CD4 cells after COVID-19. V gave up 1 base and J gave up 12 bases, with 9 bases separating them. Germline assignment: CDR1 SGHTA and CDR2 FQGNSA. CDR3 size: 12 residues. The assay was immunoSEQ multiplex PCR, and TCRdb's table has in-frame clones only and misses some. The sample records about 66,000 clones, around 69% being singletons. Culturing for about 9 days preceded CD4+ T cell isolation. Vaccine administered to participants consisted of two doses of either BNT162b2 or mRNA-1273. Study-wide results and caveats: In the study, convalescent patients were few, and early post-infection timepoints were absent.

The sequence derives from a human donor who received a COVID-19 vaccine. J is TRBJ2-2 and V is TRBV7-2, with D perhaps TRBD1 (6 bases). The source material was CD4+ T cells from PBMCs cultured without peptide, sampled after COVID-19 vaccination. CDR3 protein: CASSLDRVQLFF. CDR3 nucleotides: TGTGCCAGCAGCTTAGACAGGGTTCAGCTGTTTTTT.